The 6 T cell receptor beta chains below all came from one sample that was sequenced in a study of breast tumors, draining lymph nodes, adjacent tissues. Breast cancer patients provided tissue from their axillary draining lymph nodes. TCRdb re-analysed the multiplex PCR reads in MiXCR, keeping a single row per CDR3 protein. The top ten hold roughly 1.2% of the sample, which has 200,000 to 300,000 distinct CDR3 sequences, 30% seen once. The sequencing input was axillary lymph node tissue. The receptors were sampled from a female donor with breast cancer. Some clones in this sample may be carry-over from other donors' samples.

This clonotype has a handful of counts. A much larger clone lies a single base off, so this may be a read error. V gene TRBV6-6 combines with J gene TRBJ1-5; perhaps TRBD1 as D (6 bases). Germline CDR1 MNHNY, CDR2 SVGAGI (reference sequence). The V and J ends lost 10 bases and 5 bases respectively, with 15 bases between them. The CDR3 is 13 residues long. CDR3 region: CATKHRVDQPQHF. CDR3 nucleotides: TGTGCCACCAAACACAGGGTCGATCAGCCCCAGCATTTT.

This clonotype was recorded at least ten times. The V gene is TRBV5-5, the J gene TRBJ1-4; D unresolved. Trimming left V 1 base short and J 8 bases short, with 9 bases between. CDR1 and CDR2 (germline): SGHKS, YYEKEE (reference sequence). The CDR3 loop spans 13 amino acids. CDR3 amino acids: CASSLSIAEKLFF. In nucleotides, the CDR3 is TGTGCCAGCAGCTTGTCTATCGCAGAAAAACTGTTTTTT.

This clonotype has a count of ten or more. CDR3 region: CASSQGGRGGSYEQYF. The CDR3 nucleotides read TGTGCCAGCAGCCAAGGGGGTCGCGGGGGGTCTTACGAGCAGTACTTC. The V gene is TRBV4-2, the J gene TRBJ2-7; 8 bases fit TRBD2. From germline, CDR1 is LGHNA and CDR2 YNFKEQ. The CDR3 is 16 amino acids. Trimming removed 1 base from V and 4 bases from J; junction bases left unmatched: 9.

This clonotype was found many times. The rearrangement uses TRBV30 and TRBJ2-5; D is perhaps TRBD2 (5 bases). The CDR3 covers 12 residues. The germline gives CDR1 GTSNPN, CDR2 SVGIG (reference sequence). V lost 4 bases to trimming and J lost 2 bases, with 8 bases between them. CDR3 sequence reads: CAWNSGQETQYF. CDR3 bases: TGTGCCTGGAATTCGGGGCAAGAGACCCAGTACTTC.

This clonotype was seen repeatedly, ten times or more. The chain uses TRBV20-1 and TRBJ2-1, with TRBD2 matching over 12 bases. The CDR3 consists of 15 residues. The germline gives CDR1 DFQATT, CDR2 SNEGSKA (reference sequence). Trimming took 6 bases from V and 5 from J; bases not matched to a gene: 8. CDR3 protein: CSATGTSGLDNEQFF. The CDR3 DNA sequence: TGCAGTGCAACCGGGACTAGCGGGCTAGACAATGAGCAGTTCTTC.

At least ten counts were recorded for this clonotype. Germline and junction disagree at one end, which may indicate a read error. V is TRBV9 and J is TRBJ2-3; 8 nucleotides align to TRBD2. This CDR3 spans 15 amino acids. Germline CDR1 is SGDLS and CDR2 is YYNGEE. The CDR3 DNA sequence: TGTGCCAGCAGGGTAGCGGGACGAAACACAGATACGCAGTATTTT. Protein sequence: CASRVAGRNTDTQYF.